These 27 T cell receptor beta chains originate from one sample sequenced in a study of CD8 T cells in Susac syndrome. Reverse transcription used roughly 0.45 to 1 ug RNA and random hexamers. TCRdb reanalysed the immunoSEQ multiplex PCR reads using MiXCR and keeps one entry per CDR3 protein. This sample has about 140,000 distinct CDR3 sequences; approximately 95% occur once, and the top ten carry more than 0.11%. The sequenced sample was CD4+ T cells from PBMCs. The receptors here all came from a human donor with Susac syndrome.

In its sample, this clonotype was seen once. The J gene is TRBJ2-3, the V gene TRBV14; D is uncertain. This CDR3 comprises 13 residues. CDR1 SGHDN and CDR2 FVKESK come from the germline V gene. V was pared by 2 bases and J by 4 bases, with 7 bases between. CDR3 DNA sequence: TGTGCCAGCAGCCAAAGCAGACCAGATACGCAGTATTTT. As protein: CASSQSRPDTQYF. The full variable domain, its missing parts supplied by reference TRBV14 and TRBJ2-3, is EAGVTQFPSHSVIEKGQTVTLRCDPISGHDNLYWYRRVMGKEIKFLLHFVKESKQDESGMPNNRFLAERTGGTYSTLKVQPAELEDSGVYFCASSQSRPDTQYFGPGTRLTVL.

The V call is TRBV29-1, the J call TRBJ2-3; perhaps TRBD2 as D (6 bases). The CDR3 is 13 residues long. Germline assignment: CDR1 SQVTM and CDR2 ANQGSEA. Trimming took 7 bases from V and 0 from J, leaving 11 bases between them. The CDR3 DNA follows: TGCAGCGGAGCTAGCGATAGCACAGATACGCAGTATTTT. Its protein is CSGASDSTDTQYF.

This clonotype has only one observation. V is TRBV5-1 and J is TRBJ2-7, with D perhaps TRBD2 (6 bases). V was shortened by 4 bases and J by 3 bases, with 17 bases between the two germline ends. Germline V lookup: CDR1 SGHRS, CDR2 YFSETQ. There are 15 residues in the CDR3. The CDR3 coding sequence is TGCGCCAGCAGCCCCCCGACTAGGAGTCGCTACGAGCAGTACTTC. Its translation is CASSPPTRSRYEQYF.

The chain carries TRBV5-1 and TRBJ1-2; tentatively, D is TRBD1 (5 bases). The CDR3 runs 14 residues. Germline lookup yields CDR1 SGHRS and CDR2 YFSETQ. The germline V and J ends were trimmed by 0 bases and 4 bases, with 10 bases remaining between them. The CDR3 nucleotides read TGCGCCAGCAGCTTGGGCGGGGCTGGCTATGGCTACACCTTC. Protein product: CASSLGGAGYGYTF.

This chain uses TRBV7-2 with TRBJ1-2; the match to TRBD1 covers 7 bases. The CDR3 is 15 residues long. The trim removed 5 bases at V and 2 bases at J, leaving 8 bases unmatched. CDR1 and CDR2 (germline): SGHTA, FQGNSA. CDR3 loop: CASSLSTGTNYGYTF. CDR3 DNA: TGTGCCAGCAGCCTCTCGACAGGGACCAACTATGGCTACACCTTC.

The genes are TRBV5-1 and TRBJ1-1; D possibly corresponds to TRBD1 (5 bases). Trimming pared 4 bases from V and 2 bases from J, leaving 15 bases between. Germline values: CDR1 SGHRS, CDR2 YFSETQ. This CDR3 is 15 amino acids long. CDR3 DNA sequence: TGCGCCAGCAGCCATGCGCGGGGGGAAAACACTGAAGCTTTCTTT. Translated, it gives CASSHARGENTEAFF.

The rearrangement uses TRBV7-9 and TRBJ1-6; perhaps TRBD1 as D (5 bases). V was cut by 4 bases and J by 10 bases, with 8 bases left in between. The CDR3 extends over 12 amino acids. CDR1 and CDR2 (germline): SEHNR, FQNEAQ (reference sequence). The CDR3 reads CASSWEGSPLHF. DNA of the CDR3: TGTGCCAGCAGCTGGGAGGGGTCACCCCTCCACTTT.

The chain carries TRBV30 and TRBJ2-2; no clear D gene. Germline V gene lookup returns CDR1 GTSNPN and CDR2 SVGIG (reference sequence). V lost 2 bases and J 8 bases, leaving 9 bases between the germline ends. The length of the CDR3 is 12 residues. The DNA of the CDR3 is TGTGCCTGGAGTTCGAAATCGGGGGAGCTGTTTTTT. This encodes CAWSSKSGELFF.

This chain connects TRBV7-3 to TRBJ1-1; no reliable D call. Germline values: CDR1 SGHTA, CDR2 FQGTGA. Trimming took 3 bases from V and 1 from J, leaving 6 bases between them. CDR3 length equals 13 residues. As DNA, the CDR3 is TGTGCCAGCAGCTTGCTCGGGAACACTGAAGCTTTCTTT. This sequence encodes CASSLLGNTEAFF.

The chain recombines TRBV2 with TRBJ2-5; no clear D. Germline CDR1 SNHLY, CDR2 FYNNEI. The CDR3 totals 13 residues. V was cut by 3 bases and J by 6 bases, with 11 bases left in between. DNA for the CDR3: TGTGCCAGCAGTGACCTACCGAGACAGACCCAGTACTTC. Translated, it gives CASSDLPRQTQYF.

The CDR3 spells CASSEGATYGYTF. CDR3 in DNA: TGTGCCAGCAGTGAGGGCGCTACTTATGGCTACACCTTC. The rearrangement uses TRBV25-1 and TRBJ1-2, with D unclear. CDR3 size: 13 residues. Germline V gene sequence: CDR1 MGHDK, CDR2 SYGVNS. The V and J ends lost 3 bases and 5 bases respectively, with 10 bases between them.

The chain has TRBV2 and TRBJ1-2; 7 bases are a match to TRBD1. V gave up 6 bases and J gave up 7 bases; unmatched junction bases: 8. The length of the CDR3 is 13 residues. Germline CDR1 SNHLY, CDR2 FYNNEI. As DNA, the CDR3 is TGTGCCAGCAGCTTAGACAGGGCCGCTGGCTACACCTTC. This sequence encodes CASSLDRAAGYTF.

The chain carries TRBV23-1 and TRBJ2-7; TRBD1 is a possible D gene (6 bases). TRBV23-1 is marked as an open reading frame, function uncertain. V was trimmed by 4 bases and J by 5 bases, leaving 18 bases between them. CDR3 length: 15 residues. The CDR3 is CASSPQWGLTNEQYF. DNA of the CDR3: TGCGCCAGCAGTCCGCAATGGGGGCTCACTAACGAGCAGTACTTC.

The chain has TRBV15 and TRBJ1-6; the D is unclear. CDR1 and CDR2 (germline): LNHNV, YYDKDF (reference sequence). Trimming took off 0 bases at V and 7 bases at J, with 7 bases between the two ends. This CDR3 is 14 amino acids long. The CDR3 nucleotides read TGTGCCACCAGCAGAGATCCGGAAAATTCACCCCTCCACTTT. This translates into CATSRDPENSPLHF.

This chain uses TRBV12-3 or TRBV12-4 with TRBJ1-1; a weak D match, TRBD1 (5 bases). V was trimmed by 2 bases and J by 6 bases, leaving 13 bases between them. CDR3 length: 14 residues. DNA for the CDR3: TGTGCCAGCAGTTTAAAGGGGTCCCGGGCTGAAGCTTTCTTT. Translation: CASSLKGSRAEAFF.

This chain uses TRBV9 with TRBJ2-3; tentatively, D is TRBD1 (6 bases). The ends were cut back, 0 bases at V and 2 bases at J, with 10 bases in the middle. Germline V CDR1 and CDR2: SGDLS, YYNGEE. This CDR3 spans 15 amino acids. CDR3 DNA: TGTGCCAGCAGCGTAGGCCCGGGACACACAGATACGCAGTATTTT. Translated: CASSVGPGHTDTQYF.

The chain combines TRBV6-1 with TRBJ2-3; D is uncertain. V was trimmed by 6 bases and J by 0 bases, leaving 16 bases between them. Germline CDR1 MNHNS, CDR2 SASEGT. The CDR3 has 16 residues. CDR3 sequence reads: CASRLGFADSTDTQYF. The CDR3 region has the DNA TGTGCCAGCAGGCTAGGGTTCGCAGATAGCACAGATACGCAGTATTTT.

This chain connects TRBV28 to TRBJ2-5; 7 positions match TRBD2. Trimming removed 7 bases from V and 6 bases from J; junction bases left unmatched: 8. Germline CDR1 MDHEN, CDR2 SYDVKM. The CDR3 spans 13 residues. The CDR3 DNA reads as TGTGCCAGCACGAGCGGGGTTTTAAAGACCCAGTACTTC. Translation: CASTSGVLKTQYF.

The rearrangement joins TRBV20-1 to TRBJ2-5; TRBD2 is a possible D gene (5 bases). V gave up 6 bases and J gave up 5 bases, with 16 bases separating them. The CDR3 is 13 amino acids. Germline values: CDR1 DFQATT, CDR2 SNEGSKA (reference sequence). CDR3 bases: TGCAGTGCCCCCCCCCTAGCTCGGGAGACCCAGTACTTC. Translated, it gives CSAPPLARETQYF.

Worth noting for this clonotype: At one end the junction does not follow the germline gene, possibly because of a read error. The chain employs TRBV11-2 and TRBJ1-1; D uncertain. The CDR3 consists of 16 residues. The germline CDR1 and CDR2 sequences are SGHAT and FQNNGV. The CDR3 loop reads CASSLGQVLMNTEASF. DNA of the CDR3: TGTGCCAGCAGCTTAGGGCAGGTCCTCATGAACACTGAAGCTTCCTTT.

This clonotype was recorded once. The chain couples TRBV7-2 to TRBJ2-4, with TRBD1 as a possible D gene (6 bases). Trimming removed 4 bases at V and 6 bases at J, with 16 bases between. The CDR3 extends over 15 amino acids. Germline assignment: CDR1 SGHTA and CDR2 FQGNSA. This CDR3 is CASSSRGTSGNIQYF. In DNA, the CDR3 is TGTGCCAGCAGCTCAAGGGGGACCTCCGGAAACATTCAGTACTTC.

This chain joins TRBV30 and TRBJ2-2; no reliable D call. Germline loops: CDR1 GTSNPN, CDR2 SVGIG (reference sequence). V dropped 1 base and J dropped 2 bases, with 11 bases sitting between them. This CDR3 has 15 amino acids. CDR3 in amino acids: CAWSGTSINTGELFF. The CDR3 DNA is TGTGCCTGGAGTGGTACATCGATTAACACCGGGGAGCTGTTTTTT.

This clonotype was seen a single time. The CDR3 reads CSAVGLAGEETQYF. The CDR3 DNA is TGCAGTGCTGTGGGACTAGCGGGGGAAGAGACCCAGTACTTC. The chain recombines TRBV20-1 with TRBJ2-5; TRBD2 matches 14 bases. The CDR3 is 14 amino acids. Unmatched junction bases numbered 2, after V lost 5 bases and J lost 3 bases. The germline CDR1 and CDR2 sequences are DFQATT and SNEGSKA (reference sequence).

The chain is built from TRBV4-1 and TRBJ1-2; unclear D gene. V was clipped by 1 base and J by 4 bases, with 13 bases between them. Per the germline V gene, CDR1 is MGHRA and CDR2 is YSYEKL. The CDR3 sequence is 15 residues long. The CDR3 DNA follows: TGCGCCAGCAGCCAAGTGGAGCGCCTCGGCTATGGCTACACCTTC. As protein: CASSQVERLGYGYTF.

V is TRBV12-3 or TRBV12-4 and J is TRBJ2-7; maybe TRBD1 (5 bases). Trimming removed 3 bases from V and 7 bases from J, with 16 bases in between. The CDR3 sequence is 14 residues long. This CDR3 is CASSLGPGSGEQYF. CDR3 DNA sequence: TGTGCCAGCAGTTTGGGCCCAGGGTCAGGGGAGCAGTACTTC.

The rearrangement joins TRBV7-4 to TRBJ2-7; D unclear. V lost 2 bases and J lost 3, with 8 bases in between. The germline V gene has CDR1 SGHVT and CDR2 SQSDAQ. The CDR3 totals 13 residues. CDR3 DNA sequence: TGTGCCAGCAGCTTAAGGGCAGGCTACGAGCAGTACTTC. It specifies CASSLRAGYEQYF.

The chain combines TRBV2 with TRBJ2-1; D is unresolved. CDR3 length equals 11 residues. With 6 bases removed from V and 6 bases from J, the gap between germline ends came to 6 bases. Germline-derived CDR1 and CDR2 are SNHLY and FYNNEI. CDR3 sequence reads: CASSPFNEQFF. DNA of the CDR3: TGTGCCAGCAGCCCCTTCAATGAGCAGTTCTTC.